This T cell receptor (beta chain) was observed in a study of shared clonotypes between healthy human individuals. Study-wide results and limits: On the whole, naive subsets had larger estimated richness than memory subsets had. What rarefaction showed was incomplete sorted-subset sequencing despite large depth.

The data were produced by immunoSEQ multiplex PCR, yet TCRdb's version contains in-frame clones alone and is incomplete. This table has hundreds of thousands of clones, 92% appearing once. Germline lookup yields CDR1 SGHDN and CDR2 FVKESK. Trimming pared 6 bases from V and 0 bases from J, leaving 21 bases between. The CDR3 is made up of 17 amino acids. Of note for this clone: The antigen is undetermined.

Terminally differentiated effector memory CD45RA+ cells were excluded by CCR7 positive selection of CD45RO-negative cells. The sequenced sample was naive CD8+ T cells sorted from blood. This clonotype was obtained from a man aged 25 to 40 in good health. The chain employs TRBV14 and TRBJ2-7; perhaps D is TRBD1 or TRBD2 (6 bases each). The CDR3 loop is CASSPAAGHQSSYEQYF. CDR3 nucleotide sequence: TGTGCCAGCAGTCCGGCGGCGGGACACCAGTCCTCCTACGAGCAGTACTTC.